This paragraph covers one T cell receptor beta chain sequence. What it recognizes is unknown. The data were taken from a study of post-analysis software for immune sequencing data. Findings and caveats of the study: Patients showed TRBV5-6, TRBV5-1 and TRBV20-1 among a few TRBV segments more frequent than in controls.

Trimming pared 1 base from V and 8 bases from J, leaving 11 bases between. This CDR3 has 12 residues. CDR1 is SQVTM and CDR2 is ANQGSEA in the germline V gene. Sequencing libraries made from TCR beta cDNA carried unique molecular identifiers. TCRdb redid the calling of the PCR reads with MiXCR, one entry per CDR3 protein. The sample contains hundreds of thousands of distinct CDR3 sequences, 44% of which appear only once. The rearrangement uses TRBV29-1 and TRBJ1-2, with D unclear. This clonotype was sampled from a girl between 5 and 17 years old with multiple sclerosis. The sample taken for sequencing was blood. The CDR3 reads CSVEVPLLGYTF. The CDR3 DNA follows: TGCAGCGTTGAAGTCCCTCTGCTGGGCTACACCTTC.